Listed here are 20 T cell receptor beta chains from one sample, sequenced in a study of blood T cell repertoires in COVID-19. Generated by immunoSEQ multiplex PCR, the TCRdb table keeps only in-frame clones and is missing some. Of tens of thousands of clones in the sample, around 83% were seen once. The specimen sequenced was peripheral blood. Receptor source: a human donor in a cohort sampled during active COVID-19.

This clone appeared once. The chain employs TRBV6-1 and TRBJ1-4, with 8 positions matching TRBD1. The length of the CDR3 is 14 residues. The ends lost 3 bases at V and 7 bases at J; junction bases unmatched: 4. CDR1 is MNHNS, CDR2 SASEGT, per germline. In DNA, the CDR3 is TGTGCCAGCAGTGACGACAGGGGTCGTGAAAAACTGTTTTTT. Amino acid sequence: CASSDDRGREKLFF.

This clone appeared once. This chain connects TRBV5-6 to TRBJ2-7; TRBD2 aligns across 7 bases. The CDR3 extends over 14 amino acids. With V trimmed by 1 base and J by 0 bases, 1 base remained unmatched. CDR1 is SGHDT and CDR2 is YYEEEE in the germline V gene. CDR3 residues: CASSLRDYSYEQYF. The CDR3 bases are TGTGCCAGCAGCTTGAGGGACTACTCCTACGAGCAGTACTTC.

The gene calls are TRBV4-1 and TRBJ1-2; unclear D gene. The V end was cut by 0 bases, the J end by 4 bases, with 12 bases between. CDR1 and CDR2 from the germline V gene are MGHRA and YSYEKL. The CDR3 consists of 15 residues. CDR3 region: CASSQDEVSSYGYTF. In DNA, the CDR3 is TGCGCCAGCAGCCAAGATGAGGTTTCCTCCTATGGCTACACCTTC.

The CDR3 protein is CASSQLQGYGEAFF. The CDR3 nucleotides are TGCGCCAGCAGCCAATTACAGGGTTATGGTGAAGCTTTCTTT. The rearrangement uses TRBV4-1 and TRBJ1-1, with D possibly matching TRBD1 (6 bases). The CDR3 covers 14 residues. CDR1 is MGHRA, CDR2 YSYEKL, per germline. The germline V and J ends were trimmed by 2 bases and 7 bases, with 14 bases remaining between them.

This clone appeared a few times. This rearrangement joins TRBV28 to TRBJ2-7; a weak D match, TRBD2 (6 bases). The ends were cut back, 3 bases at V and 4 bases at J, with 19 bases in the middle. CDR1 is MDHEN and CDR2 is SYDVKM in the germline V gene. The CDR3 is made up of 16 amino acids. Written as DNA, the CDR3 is TGTGCCAGCAGTTTTGCCCTGAAGGGACTCCAGTACGAGCAGTACTTC. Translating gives CASSFALKGLQYEQYF.

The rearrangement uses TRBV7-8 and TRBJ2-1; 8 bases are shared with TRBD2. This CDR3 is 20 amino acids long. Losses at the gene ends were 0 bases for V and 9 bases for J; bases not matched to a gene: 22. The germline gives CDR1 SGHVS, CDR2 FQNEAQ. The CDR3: CASSLAAPAGASTDRGEQFF. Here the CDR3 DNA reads TGTGCCAGCAGCTTAGCGGCCCCAGCGGGGGCGTCCACGGATAGGGGTGAGCAGTTCTTC.

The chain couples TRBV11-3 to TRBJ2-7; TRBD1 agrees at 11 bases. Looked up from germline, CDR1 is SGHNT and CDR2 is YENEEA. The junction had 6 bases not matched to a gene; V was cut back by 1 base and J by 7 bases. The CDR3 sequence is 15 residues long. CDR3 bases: TGTGCCAGCAGCTTAGCCGGACAGGGGGCGAGTGAGCAGTACTTC. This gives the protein CASSLAGQGASEQYF.

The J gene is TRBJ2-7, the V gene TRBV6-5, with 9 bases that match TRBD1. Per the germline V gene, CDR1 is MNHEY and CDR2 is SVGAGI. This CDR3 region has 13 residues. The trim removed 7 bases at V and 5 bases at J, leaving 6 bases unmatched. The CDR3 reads CASTLDRGNEQYF. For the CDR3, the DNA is TGTGCCAGCACTTTGGACAGGGGAAACGAGCAGTACTTC.

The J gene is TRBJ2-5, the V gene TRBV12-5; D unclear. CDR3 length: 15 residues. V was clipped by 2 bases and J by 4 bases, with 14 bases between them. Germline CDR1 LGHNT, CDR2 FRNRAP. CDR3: CASGLPGPVGETQYF. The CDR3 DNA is TGTGCTAGTGGTTTGCCGGGTCCCGTGGGAGAGACCCAGTACTTC. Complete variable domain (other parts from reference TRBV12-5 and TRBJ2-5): DARVTQTPRHKVTEMGQEVTMRCQPILGHNTVFWYRQTMMQGLELLAYFRNRAPLDDSGMPKDRFSAEMPDATLATLKIQPSEPRDSAVYFCASGLPGPVGETQYFGPGTRLLVL.

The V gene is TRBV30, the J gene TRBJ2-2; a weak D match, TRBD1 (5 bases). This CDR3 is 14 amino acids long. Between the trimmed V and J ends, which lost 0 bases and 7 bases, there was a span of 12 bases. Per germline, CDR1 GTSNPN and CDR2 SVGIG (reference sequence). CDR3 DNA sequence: TGTGCCTGGAGTGTAGGTCAGGGCGGCGGGGAGCTGTTTTTT. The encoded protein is CAWSVGQGGGELFF.

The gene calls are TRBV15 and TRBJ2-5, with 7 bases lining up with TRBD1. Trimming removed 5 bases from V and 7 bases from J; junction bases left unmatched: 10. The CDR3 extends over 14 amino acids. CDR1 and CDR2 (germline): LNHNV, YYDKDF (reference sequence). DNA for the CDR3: TGTGCCACCAGCGGGACAGCCTACAAGGGGACCCAGTACTTC. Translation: CATSGTAYKGTQYF.

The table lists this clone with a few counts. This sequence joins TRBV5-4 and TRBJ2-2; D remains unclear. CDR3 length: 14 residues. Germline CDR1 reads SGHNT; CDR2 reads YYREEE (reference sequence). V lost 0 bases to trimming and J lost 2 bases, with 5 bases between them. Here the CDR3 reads CASSLAVNTGELFF. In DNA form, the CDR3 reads TGTGCCAGCAGCTTGGCGGTAAACACCGGGGAGCTGTTTTTT.

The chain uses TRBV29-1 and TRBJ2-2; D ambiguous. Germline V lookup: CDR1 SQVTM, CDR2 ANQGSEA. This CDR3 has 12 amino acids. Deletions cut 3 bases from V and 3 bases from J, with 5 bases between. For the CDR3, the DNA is TGCAGCGTTGATGGCTACACCGGGGAGCTGTTTTTT. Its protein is CSVDGYTGELFF.

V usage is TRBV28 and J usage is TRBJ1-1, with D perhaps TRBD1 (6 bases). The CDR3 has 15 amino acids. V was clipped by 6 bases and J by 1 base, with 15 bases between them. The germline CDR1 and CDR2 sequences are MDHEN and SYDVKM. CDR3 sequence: CASSQRGFGNTEAFF. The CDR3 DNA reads TGTGCCAGCAGCCAAAGGGGGTTCGGGAACACTGAAGCTTTCTTT.

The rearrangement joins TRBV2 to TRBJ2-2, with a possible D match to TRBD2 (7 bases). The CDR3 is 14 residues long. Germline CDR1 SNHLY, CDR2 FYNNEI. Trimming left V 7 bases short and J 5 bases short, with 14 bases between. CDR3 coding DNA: TGTGCCAGCAACTTGAGGGGGGGAACCGGGGAGCTGTTTTTT. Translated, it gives CASNLRGGTGELFF.

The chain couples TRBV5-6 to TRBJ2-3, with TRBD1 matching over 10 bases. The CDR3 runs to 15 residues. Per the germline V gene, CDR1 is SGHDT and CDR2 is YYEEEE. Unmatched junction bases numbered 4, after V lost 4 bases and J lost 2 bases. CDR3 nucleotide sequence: TGTGCCAGCAGCAAGACAGGGGGCCCCACAGATACGCAGTATTTT. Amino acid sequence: CASSKTGGPTDTQYF.

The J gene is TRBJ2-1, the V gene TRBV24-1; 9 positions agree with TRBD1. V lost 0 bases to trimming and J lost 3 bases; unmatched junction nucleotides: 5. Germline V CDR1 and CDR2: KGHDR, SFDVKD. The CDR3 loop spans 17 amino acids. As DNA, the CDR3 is TGTGCCACCAGTGATTTGCCCCCGACAGGGGGCTACAATGAGCAGTTCTTC. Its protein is CATSDLPPTGGYNEQFF.

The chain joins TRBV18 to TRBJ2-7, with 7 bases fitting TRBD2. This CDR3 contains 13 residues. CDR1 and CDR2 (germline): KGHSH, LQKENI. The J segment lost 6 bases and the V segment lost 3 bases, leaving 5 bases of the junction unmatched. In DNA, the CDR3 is TGTGCCAGCTCACCGCGGGGGAGTGGCGAGCAGTACTTC. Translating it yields CASSPRGSGEQYF.

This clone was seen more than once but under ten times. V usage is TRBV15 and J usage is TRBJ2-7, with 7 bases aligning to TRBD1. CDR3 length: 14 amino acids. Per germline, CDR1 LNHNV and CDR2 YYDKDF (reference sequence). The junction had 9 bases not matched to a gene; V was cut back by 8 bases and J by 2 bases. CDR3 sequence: CATRTTGETYEQYF. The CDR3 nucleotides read TGTGCCACCCGCACAACAGGGGAGACCTACGAGCAGTACTTC. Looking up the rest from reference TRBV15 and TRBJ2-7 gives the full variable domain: DAMVIQNPRYQVTQFGKPVTLSCSQTLNHNVMYWYQQKSSQAPKLLFHYYDKDFNNEADTPDNFQSRRPNTSFCFLDIRSPGLGDTAMYLCATRTTGETYEQYFGPGTRLTVT.

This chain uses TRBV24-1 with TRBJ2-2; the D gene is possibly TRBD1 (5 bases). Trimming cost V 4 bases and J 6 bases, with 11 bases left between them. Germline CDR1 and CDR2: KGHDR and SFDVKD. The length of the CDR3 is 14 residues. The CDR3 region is CATSDPTGPGELFF. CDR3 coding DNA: TGTGCCACCAGTGACCCAACAGGACCCGGGGAGCTGTTTTTT.